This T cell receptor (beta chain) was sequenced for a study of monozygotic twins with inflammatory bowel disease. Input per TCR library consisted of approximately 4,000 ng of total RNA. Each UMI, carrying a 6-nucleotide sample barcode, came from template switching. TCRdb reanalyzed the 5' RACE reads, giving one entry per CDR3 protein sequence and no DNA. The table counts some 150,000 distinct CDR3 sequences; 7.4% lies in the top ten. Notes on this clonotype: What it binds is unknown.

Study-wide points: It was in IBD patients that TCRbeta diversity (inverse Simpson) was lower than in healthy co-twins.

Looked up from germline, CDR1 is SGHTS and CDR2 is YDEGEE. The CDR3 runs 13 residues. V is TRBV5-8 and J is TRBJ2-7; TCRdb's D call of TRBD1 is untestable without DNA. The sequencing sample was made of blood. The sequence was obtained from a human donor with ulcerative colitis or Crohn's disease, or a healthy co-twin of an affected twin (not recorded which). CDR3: CASSLKGGSEQYF. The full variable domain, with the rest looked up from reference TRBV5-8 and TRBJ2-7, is EAGVTQSPTHLIKTRGQQATLRCSPISGHTSVYWYQQALGLGLQFLLWYDEGEERNRGNFPPRFSGRQFPNYSSELNVNALELEDSALYLCASSLKGGSEQYFGPGTRLTVT.